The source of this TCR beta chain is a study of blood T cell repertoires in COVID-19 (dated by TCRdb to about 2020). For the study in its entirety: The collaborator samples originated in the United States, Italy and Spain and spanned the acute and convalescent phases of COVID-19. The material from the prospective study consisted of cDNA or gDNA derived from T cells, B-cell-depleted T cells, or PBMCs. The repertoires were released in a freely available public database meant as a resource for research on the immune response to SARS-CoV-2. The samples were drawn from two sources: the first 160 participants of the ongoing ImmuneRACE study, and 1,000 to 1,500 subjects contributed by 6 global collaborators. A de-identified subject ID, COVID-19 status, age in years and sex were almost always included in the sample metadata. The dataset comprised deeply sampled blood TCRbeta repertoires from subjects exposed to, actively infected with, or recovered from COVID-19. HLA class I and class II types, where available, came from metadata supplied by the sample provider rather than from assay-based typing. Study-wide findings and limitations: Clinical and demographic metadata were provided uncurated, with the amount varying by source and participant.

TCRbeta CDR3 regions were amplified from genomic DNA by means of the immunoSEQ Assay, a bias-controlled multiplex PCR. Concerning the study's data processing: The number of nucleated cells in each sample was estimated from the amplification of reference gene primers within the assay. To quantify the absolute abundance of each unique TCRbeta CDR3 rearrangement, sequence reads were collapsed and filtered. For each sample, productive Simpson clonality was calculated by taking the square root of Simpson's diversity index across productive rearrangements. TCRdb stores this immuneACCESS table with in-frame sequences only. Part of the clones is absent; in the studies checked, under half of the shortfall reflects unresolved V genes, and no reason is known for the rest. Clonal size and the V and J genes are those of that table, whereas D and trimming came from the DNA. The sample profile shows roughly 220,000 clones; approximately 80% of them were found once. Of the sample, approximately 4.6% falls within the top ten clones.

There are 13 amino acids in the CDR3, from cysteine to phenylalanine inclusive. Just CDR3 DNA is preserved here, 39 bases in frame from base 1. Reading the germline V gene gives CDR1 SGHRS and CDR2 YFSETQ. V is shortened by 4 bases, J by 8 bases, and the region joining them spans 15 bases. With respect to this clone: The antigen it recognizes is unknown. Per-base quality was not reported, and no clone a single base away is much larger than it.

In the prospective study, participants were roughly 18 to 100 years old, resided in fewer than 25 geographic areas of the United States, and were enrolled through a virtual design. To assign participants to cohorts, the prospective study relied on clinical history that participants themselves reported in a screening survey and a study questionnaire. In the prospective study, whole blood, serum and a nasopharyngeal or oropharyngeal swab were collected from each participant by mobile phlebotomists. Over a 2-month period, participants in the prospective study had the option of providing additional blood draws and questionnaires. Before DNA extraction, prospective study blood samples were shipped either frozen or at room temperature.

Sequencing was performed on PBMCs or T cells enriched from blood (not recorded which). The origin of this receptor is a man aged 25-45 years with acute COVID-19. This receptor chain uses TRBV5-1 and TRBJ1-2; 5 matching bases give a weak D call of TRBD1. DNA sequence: TGCGCCAGCAGCGCGGGGCCCGCTAACGGCTACACCTTC. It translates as CASSAGPANGYTF.